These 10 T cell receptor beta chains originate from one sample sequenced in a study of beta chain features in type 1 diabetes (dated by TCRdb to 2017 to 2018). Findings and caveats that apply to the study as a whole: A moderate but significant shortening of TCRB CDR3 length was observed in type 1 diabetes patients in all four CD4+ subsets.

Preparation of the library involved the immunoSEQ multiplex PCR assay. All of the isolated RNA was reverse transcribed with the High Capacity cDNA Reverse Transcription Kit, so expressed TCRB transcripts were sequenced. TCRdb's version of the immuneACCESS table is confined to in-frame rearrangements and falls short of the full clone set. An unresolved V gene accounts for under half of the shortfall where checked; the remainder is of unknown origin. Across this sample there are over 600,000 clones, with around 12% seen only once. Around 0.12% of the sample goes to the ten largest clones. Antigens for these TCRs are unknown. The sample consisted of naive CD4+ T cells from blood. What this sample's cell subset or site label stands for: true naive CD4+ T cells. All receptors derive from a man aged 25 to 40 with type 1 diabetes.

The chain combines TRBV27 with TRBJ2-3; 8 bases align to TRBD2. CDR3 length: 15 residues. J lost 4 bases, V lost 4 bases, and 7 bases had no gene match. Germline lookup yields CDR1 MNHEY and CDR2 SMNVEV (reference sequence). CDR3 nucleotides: TGTGCCAGCAGTTCAGCGGGGGCAGGAGCAGATACGCAGTATTTT. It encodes CASSSAGAGADTQYF.

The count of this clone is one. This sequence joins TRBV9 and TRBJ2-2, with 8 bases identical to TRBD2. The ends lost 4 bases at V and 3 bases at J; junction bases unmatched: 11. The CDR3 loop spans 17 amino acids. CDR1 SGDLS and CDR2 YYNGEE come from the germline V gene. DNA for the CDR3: TGTGCCAGCAGCCTCGGGGTAGCGGGGACGTACACCGGGGAGCTGTTTTTT. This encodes CASSLGVAGTYTGELFF.

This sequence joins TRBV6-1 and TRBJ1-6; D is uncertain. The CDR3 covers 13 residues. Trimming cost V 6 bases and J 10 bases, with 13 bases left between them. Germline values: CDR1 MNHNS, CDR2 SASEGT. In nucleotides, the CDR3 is TGTGCCAGCAGGGGGTCGGAGGGATCACCCCTCCACTTT. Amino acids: CASRGSEGSPLHF.

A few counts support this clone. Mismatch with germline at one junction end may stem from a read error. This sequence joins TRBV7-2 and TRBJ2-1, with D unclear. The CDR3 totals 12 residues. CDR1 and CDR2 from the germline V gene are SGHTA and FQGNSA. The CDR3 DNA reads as TGTGCCAGCAGTCGAGGAGTCAATGGGCAGTTCTTC. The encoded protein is CASSRGVNGQFF.

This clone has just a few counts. The CDR3 DNA reads TGCGCCAGCAGCCAAGAACAGCGGGGGGGCATAGATACGCAGTATTTT. Its protein product is CASSQEQRGGIDTQYF. The chain couples TRBV4-3 to TRBJ2-3; the match to TRBD2 covers 10 bases. Germline V gene data show CDR1 as LGHNA and CDR2 as YSLEER. V lost 0 bases to trimming and J lost 5 bases; unmatched junction nucleotides: 5. The CDR3 runs to 16 residues.

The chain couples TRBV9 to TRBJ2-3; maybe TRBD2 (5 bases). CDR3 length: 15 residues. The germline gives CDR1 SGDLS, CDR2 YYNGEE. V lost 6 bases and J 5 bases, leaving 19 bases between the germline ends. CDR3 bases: TGTGCCAGCACACTAAGTGAAGGCCGGGGAGATACGCAGTATTTT. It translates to CASTLSEGRGDTQYF.

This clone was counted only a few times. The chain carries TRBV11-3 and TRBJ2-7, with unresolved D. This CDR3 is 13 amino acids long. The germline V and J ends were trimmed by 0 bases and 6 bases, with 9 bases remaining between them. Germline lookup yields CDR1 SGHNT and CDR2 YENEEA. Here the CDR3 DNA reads TGTGCCAGCAGCTTAGAGGAAGTAAGCGAGCAGTACTTC. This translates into CASSLEEVSEQYF.

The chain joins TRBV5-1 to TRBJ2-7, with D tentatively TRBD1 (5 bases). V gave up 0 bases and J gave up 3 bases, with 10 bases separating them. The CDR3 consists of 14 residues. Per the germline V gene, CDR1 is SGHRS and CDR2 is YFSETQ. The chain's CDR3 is CASSLGGRDYEQYF. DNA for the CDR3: TGCGCCAGCAGCTTGGGAGGCAGGGACTACGAGCAGTACTTC.

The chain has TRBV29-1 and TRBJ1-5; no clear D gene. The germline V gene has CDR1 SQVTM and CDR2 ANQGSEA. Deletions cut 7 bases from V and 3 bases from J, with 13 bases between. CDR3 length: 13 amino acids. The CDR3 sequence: CSAHIGANQPQHF. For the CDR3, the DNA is TGCAGCGCTCACATAGGTGCCAATCAGCCCCAGCATTTT.

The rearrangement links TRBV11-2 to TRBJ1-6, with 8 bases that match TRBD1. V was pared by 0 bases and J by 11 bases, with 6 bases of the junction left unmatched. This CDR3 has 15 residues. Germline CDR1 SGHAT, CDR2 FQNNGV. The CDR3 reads CASSLDRTGSPPLHF. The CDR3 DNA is TGTGCCAGCAGCTTAGATCGGACAGGGTCCCCACCCCTCCACTTT.